Here is one T cell receptor (beta chain) with its context. The antigen remains undetermined. Trimming removed 0 bases at V and 0 bases at J, with 12 bases between. The CDR3 runs to 15 residues. CDR1 SQVTM and CDR2 ANQGSEA come from the germline V gene. This entry belongs to a study of blood T cells in healthy people across ages. Regarding the study as a whole: TCR beta diversity per million T cells fell roughly linearly with age.

A second PCR of roughly 6 to 12 cycles used a sample-barcoded 5' primer and a J-beta primer mix. TCRdb called the 5' RACE reads again in MiXCR, with one record for every CDR3 protein. The sample carries 800,000 to 1,000,000 distinct CDR3 sequences, around 48% recorded once. The receptor's source is a man aged 25 to 45 in good health. The chain recombines TRBV29-1 with TRBJ2-7, with D perhaps matching TRBD1 (5 bases). The sequencing input was blood. The DNA of the CDR3 is TGCAGCGTTGAAGATGGGGCGGAAAGCTCCTACGAGCAGTACTTC. Residues: CSVEDGAESSYEQYF.